What follows are 17 T cell receptor beta chains derived from one specimen sequenced in a study of spatial heterogeneity in lung cancer. Study-level findings and limits: Within tumors, counts of expanded alpha and beta TCRs tracked tumor mutation counts.

The antigens for these receptors are not known. One entry per CDR3 protein results from TCRdb running MiXCR on the 5' RACE reads. The sample holds roughly 5,700 distinct CDR3 sequences, 16% seen once. Time point indicated: sample taken at primary tumor resection. The sequenced sample was lung tumor tissue, obtained at surgery. These receptors all stem from a male donor with early-stage non-small cell lung cancer.

This clonotype counts as medium-sized. The chain links TRBV27 to TRBJ1-1, with unresolved D. The V gene's germline CDR1 is MNHEY and CDR2 SMNVEV (reference sequence). This CDR3 comprises 17 residues. V was shortened by 3 bases and J by 7 bases, with 24 bases between the two germline ends. In DNA form, the CDR3 reads TGTGCCAGCAGTTTTTTTGGGTTCGGGGTCATGGTGGGTGAAGCTTTCTTT. Amino acids: CASSFFGFGVMVGEAFF.

This clonotype has only a few counts. J is TRBJ2-7 and V is TRBV28; 9 bases line up with TRBD1. CDR1 and CDR2 (germline): MDHEN, SYDVKM. J was trimmed by 3 bases and V by 5 bases; bases with no gene match: 5. This CDR3 region has 14 residues. The CDR3 nucleotides are TGTGCCAGCAGTCCAGGGACAGGGAACTACGAGCAGTACTTC. It is translated as CASSPGTGNYEQYF.

Many counts were recorded for this clonotype. The J gene is TRBJ1-4, the V gene TRBV20-1, with 8 bases identical to TRBD1. CDR1 is DFQATT, CDR2 SNEGSKA, per germline (reference sequence). The CDR3 is 17 residues long. J was trimmed by 0 bases and V by 3 bases; bases with no gene match: 9. CDR3 DNA: TGCAGTGCTAGGGTTTTGGGACAGGCATCAACTAATGAAAAACTGTTTTTT. It encodes CSARVLGQASTNEKLFF.

Sample share makes this clonotype medium-sized. The chain joins TRBV11-2 to TRBJ2-1; D may correspond to TRBD1 or TRBD2 (5 bases each). Germline assignment: CDR1 SGHAT and CDR2 FQNNGV. V lost 1 base to trimming and J lost 0 bases, with 7 bases between them. The CDR3 sequence is 15 residues long. The CDR3 spells CASSLGGSSYNEQFF. Written as DNA, the CDR3 is TGTGCCAGCAGCTTAGGGGGGAGCTCCTACAATGAGCAGTTCTTC.

By share, this clonotype counts as medium-sized (0.01 to 0.1%). The DNA of the CDR3 is TGCGGCTGGAAGCGGGAGGGCCTAACAGATACGCAGTATTTT. It codes for CGWKREGLTDTQYF. The chain recombines TRBV20-1 with TRBJ2-3; TRBD2 agrees at 10 bases. Germline assignment: CDR1 DFQATT and CDR2 SNEGSKA (reference sequence). This CDR3 comprises 14 residues.

This clonotype is termed medium-sized. V usage is TRBV28 and J usage is TRBJ2-2; D uncertain. CDR1 and CDR2 from the germline V gene are MDHEN and SYDVKM. The germline V and J ends were trimmed by 6 bases and 4 bases, with 3 bases remaining between them. This CDR3 has 11 amino acids. The CDR3 region has the DNA TGTGCCAGCAGAACCACCGGGGAGCTGTTTTTT. Its translation is CASRTTGELFF.

This clonotype counts as medium-sized. The rearrangement links TRBV7-9 to TRBJ2-7, with a tentative D call TRBD2 (5 bases). The CDR3 is 14 amino acids. Per the germline V gene, CDR1 is SEHNR and CDR2 is FQNEAQ (reference sequence). Trimming shortened V by 0 bases and J by 3 bases, and 9 bases separated the two germline ends. The CDR3 region is CASSLAGKGYEQYF. CDR3 DNA sequence: TGTGCCAGCAGCTTAGCCGGGAAGGGCTACGAGCAGTACTTC.

Sample share makes this clonotype medium-sized. This rearrangement joins TRBV2 to TRBJ1-2; D is unresolved. Between the trimmed V and J ends, which lost 6 bases and 9 bases, there was a span of 17 bases. Germline loops: CDR1 SNHLY, CDR2 FYNNEI. This CDR3 spans 13 amino acids. CDR3 nucleotides: TGTGCCAGCAGCGAGGACCCCCGAATGAGCTACACCTTC. Encoded protein: CASSEDPRMSYTF.

The chain links TRBV14 to TRBJ2-3; D is ambiguous. This CDR3 comprises 14 residues. Germline assignment: CDR1 SGHDN and CDR2 FVKESK. With 3 bases removed from V and 3 bases from J, the gap between germline ends came to 10 bases. The CDR3 region has the DNA TGTGCCAGCAGCCAGATGATCGGGACAGATACGCAGTATTTT. Amino acid sequence: CASSQMIGTDTQYF.

The chain carries TRBV5-1 and TRBJ2-7, with 11 bases fitting TRBD2. The V gene end was trimmed by 2 bases and the J gene end by 3 bases; junction bases not matched to a gene: 10. Germline V lookup: CDR1 SGHRS, CDR2 YFSETQ. The CDR3 has 17 residues. Written as DNA, the CDR3 is TGCGCCAGCAGCTTATTAGCGACTAGCGGGGAAAACTACGAGCAGTACTTC. Protein: CASSLLATSGENYEQYF.

The chain carries TRBV28 and TRBJ2-6; tentative D call: TRBD2 (6 bases). Germline CDR1 is MDHEN and CDR2 is SYDVKM. The CDR3 is 17 amino acids. The ends were cut back, 5 bases at V and 0 bases at J, with 14 bases in the middle. CDR3 in amino acids: CASSQPRDPSGANVLTF. CDR3 nucleotide sequence: TGTGCCAGCAGTCAACCGCGGGACCCCTCTGGGGCCAACGTCCTGACTTTC.

Judged by abundance, this clonotype is medium-sized. CDR3 sequence reads: CASRGSFEAFF. Here the CDR3 DNA reads TGTGCCAGCAGAGGCAGCTTTGAAGCTTTCTTT. The chain is built from TRBV6-5 and TRBJ1-1; D remains ambiguous. The length of the CDR3 is 11 residues. The V gene's germline CDR1 is MNHEY and CDR2 SVGAGI. Trimming took off 6 bases at V and 7 bases at J, with 9 bases between the two ends.

By sample fraction, this clonotype is medium-sized. This rearrangement joins TRBV7-2 to TRBJ1-1, with 8 bases that match TRBD1. The CDR3 has 17 amino acids. V trimming: 1 base; J trimming: 0 bases; junction bases outside the gene matches: 7. The germline V gene has CDR1 SGHTA and CDR2 FQGNSA. The CDR3 DNA reads TGTGCCAGCAGCTTAGTCCCGACAGGGGCGTTGAACACTGAAGCTTTCTTT. Its translation: CASSLVPTGALNTEAFF.

By share, this clonotype counts as medium-sized. V usage is TRBV6-2 or TRBV6-3 and J usage is TRBJ2-7, with 8 bases aligning to TRBD2. The CDR3 sequence is 14 residues long. V gave up 8 bases and J gave up 7 bases; unmatched junction bases: 13. Germline V gives CDR1 MNHEY, CDR2 SVGEGT. The CDR3 DNA reads TGTGCCAGCGGCCTAGCGGGCTCAGTGGTAGAGCAGTACTTC. It is translated as CASGLAGSVVEQYF.

By share, this clonotype counts as medium-sized. The CDR3 loop is CASSEEGARGYGYTF. DNA for the CDR3: TGTGCCAGCAGTGAAGAGGGGGCGCGGGGCTATGGCTACACCTTC. The chain links TRBV6-1 to TRBJ1-2; TRBD1 matches 7 bases. Germline V lookup: CDR1 MNHNS, CDR2 SASEGT. Trimming at V came to 1 base and at J to 4 bases, leaving 6 bases not matched to a gene. The CDR3 runs 15 residues.

This clonotype is classed as medium-sized. This chain uses TRBV28 with TRBJ2-7, with 10 bases aligning to TRBD2. Germline V CDR1 and CDR2: MDHEN, SYDVKM. This CDR3 has 13 amino acids. Unmatched junction bases numbered 3, after V lost 6 bases and J lost 4 bases. The DNA for the CDR3 is TGTGCCAGCAGCGGGACTAGCGTTTACGAGCAGTACTTC. The encoded protein is CASSGTSVYEQYF.

V usage is TRBV3-1 and J usage is TRBJ1-5, with D possibly matching TRBD1 (6 bases). The V end lost 2 bases, the J end lost 6 bases, and 11 bases lay between the germline ends. The CDR3 has 14 amino acids. The germline CDR1 and CDR2 sequences are LGHDT and YNNKEL (reference sequence). CDR3 in amino acids: CASSQMTGGQPQHF. In DNA, the CDR3 is TGTGCCAGCAGCCAAATGACAGGCGGTCAGCCCCAGCATTTT.